This T cell receptor beta chain was documented in a study of blood T cell repertoires in COVID-19. About the study: Sites across the United States, Italy and Spain contributed samples from acute and convalescent COVID-19. PBMCs, B-cell-depleted T cells, or T cells were the source of the cDNA or gDNA that made up the material.

Germline V gives CDR1 LGHDT, CDR2 YNNKEL (reference sequence). The junction had 1 base not matched to a gene; V was cut back by 3 bases and J by 7 bases. This CDR3 comprises 14 residues. Among Cohort 3 donors, those recovered had two negative PCRs, clearance, or symptom resolution. Methods used by the authors: Nucleated cell counts were estimated from reference gene primer amplification. Repertoires were generated with immunoSEQ multiplex PCR, while TCRdb's copy carries only in-frame clones and drops some. V and J calls and clone size are given by that table; D and trimming were obtained from the DNA. This sample carries roughly 400,000 clones, 80% to 90% of them seen once, and the ten largest clones take 1% to 1.3%.

The chain recombines TRBV3-1 (or the pseudogene TRBV3-2) with TRBJ2-1, with 12 nucleotides matching TRBD2. The TCR was taken from a man under 40 who had recovered from COVID-19. Sequences were obtained from PBMCs or T cells enriched from blood (not recorded which). CDR3 sequence (DNA): TGTGCCAGCAGCCAGGGACTAGCGGGTAATGAGCAGTTCTTC. Translation gives CASSQGLAGNEQFF.